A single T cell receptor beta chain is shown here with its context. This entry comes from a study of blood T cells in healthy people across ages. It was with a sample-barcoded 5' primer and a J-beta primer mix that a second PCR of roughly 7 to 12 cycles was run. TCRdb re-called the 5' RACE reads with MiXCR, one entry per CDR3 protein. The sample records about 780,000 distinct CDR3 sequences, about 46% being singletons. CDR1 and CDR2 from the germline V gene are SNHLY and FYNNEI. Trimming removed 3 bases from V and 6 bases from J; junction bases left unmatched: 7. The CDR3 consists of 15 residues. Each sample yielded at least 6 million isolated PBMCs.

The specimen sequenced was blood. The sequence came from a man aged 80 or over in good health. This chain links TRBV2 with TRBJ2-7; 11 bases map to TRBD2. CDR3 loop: CASSDRLAGGSEQYF. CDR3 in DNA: TGTGCCAGCAGTGATCGTCTAGCGGGAGGATCCGAGCAGTACTTC.